This T cell receptor beta chain was observed in a study of CXCR3-negative and CXCR3-positive naive CD8 T cells. At the level of the study: Total TRB output reached about 135 million reads, about 1.5 +/- 0.3 million per library.

UMI-tagged TRB cDNA libraries were built via 5' RACE. From the 5' RACE reads, TCRdb lists one entry per CDR3 protein and no DNA. The sample includes around 130,000 distinct CDR3 sequences. This CDR3 comprises 15 residues. The germline V gene has CDR1 SGHDT and CDR2 YYEEEE. Every CD8+ subset sample held around 300,000 flow-sorted cells, done in triplicate. CD45RO-CCR7+CD27+CD95- was the phenotype of naive CD8+ T cells. Study results and limitations: Naive CXCR3-positive and CXCR3-negative cells shared TRBV-TRBJ usage; memory cells diverged. More hydrophobic TRB CDR3s were found in CXCR3-positive naive cells than in CXCR3-negative naive cells.

As to this clonotype: Its antigen is currently unknown.

The chain carries TRBV5-6 and TRBJ1-2; TCRdb picks TRBD1, but there is no DNA to check that call. Material: naive CXCR3+ CD8+ T cells from blood. Subset of the sample: CD45RO-CCR7+CD27+CD95- naive CD8+ T cells expressing CXCR3 (TNR3+). This receptor was identified in a human donor in good health. Some clones in this sample may be carry-over from other donors' samples. CDR3 sequence: CASSFLMDSEDGYTF.